One and the same sample provided the 9 T cell receptor beta chains below, sequenced in a study of blood T cell repertoires in COVID-19 (dated by TCRdb to the early 2020s). Preparation of the library involved the immunoSEQ multiplex PCR assay. This is the immuneACCESS table as TCRdb keeps it, with only in-frame sequences that have V and J called. A part of the clones is gone; compared with another copy, unresolved V genes explain less than half, and the rest is unexplained. This sample gives just over 250,000 clones in total; roughly nine tenths of them show up just once. The top ten clones comprise roughly 9.8% of the sample. Source material: peripheral blood. The receptor source for this set is a man aged 35 to 55 who had recovered from COVID-19.

This clone showed up just once. CDR3 sequence (DNA): TGTGCCAGCAGTGCTACGGGGCTAGCGGGGGGAAATGAGCAGTTCTTC. This encodes CASSATGLAGGNEQFF. The chain has TRBV6-1 and TRBJ2-1, with TRBD2 matching over 11 bases. V was clipped by 4 bases and J by 7 bases; unmatched bases: 9. Germline lookup yields CDR1 MNHNS and CDR2 SASEGT. The CDR3 contains 16 residues.

The CDR3 DNA reads TGCGCCAGCAGCTTGTTCCTAGACGTGAGCTACGAGCAGTACTTC. This codes for CASSLFLDVSYEQYF. The chain is built from TRBV5-1 and TRBJ2-7; D gene ambiguous. CDR3 length equals 15 residues. Germline V gives CDR1 SGHRS, CDR2 YFSETQ. V was cut by 1 base and J by 3 bases, with 14 bases left in between. Filled out from reference TRBV5-1 and TRBJ2-7, the complete variable domain reads KAGVTQTPRYLIKTRGQQVTLSCSPISGHRSVSWYQQTPGQGLQFLFEYFSETQRNKGNFPGRFSGRQFSNSRSEMNVSTLELGDSALYLCASSLFLDVSYEQYFGPGTRLTVT.

The chain uses TRBV7-4 and TRBJ2-1, with TRBD2 matching over 8 bases. Germline-derived CDR1 and CDR2 are SGHVT and SQSDAQ. CDR3 size: 17 residues. The J segment lost 4 bases and the V segment lost 1 base, leaving 9 bases of the junction unmatched. The CDR3 nucleotides read TGTGCCAGCAGCTTAGGAGGCGGGGGGATCTTTTACAATGAGCAGTTCTTC. It codes for CASSLGGGGIFYNEQFF. Supplemented by reference TRBV7-4 and TRBJ2-1, the full variable domain reads GAGVSQSPRYKVAKRGRDVALRCDSISGHVTLYWYRQTLGQGSEVLTYSQSDAQRDKSGRPSGRFSAERPERSVSTLKIQRTEQGDSAVYLCASSLGGGGIFYNEQFFGPGTRLTVL.

The J gene is TRBJ2-4, the V gene TRBV5-5; TRBD1 aligns across 7 bases. The CDR3 length is 16 residues. Germline CDR1 reads SGHKS; CDR2 reads YYEKEE (reference sequence). V dropped 4 bases and J dropped 7; count of bases not matched to a gene: 14. As DNA, the CDR3 is TGTGCCAGCAGCCTCCTAGGGACAGTCTTTATGAACATTCAGTACTTC. This translates into CASSLLGTVFMNIQYF.

The gene calls are TRBV19 and TRBJ2-1, with 8 bases fitting TRBD1. This CDR3 region has 16 residues. V shed 4 bases and J 6 bases; nucleotides not matched to a gene: 11. Germline V CDR1 and CDR2: LNHDA, SQIVND (reference sequence). CDR3 sequence: CASSKTGQGPFNEQFF. Here the CDR3 DNA reads TGTGCCAGTAGTAAAACCGGACAGGGTCCGTTCAATGAGCAGTTCTTC. Filled out from reference TRBV19 and TRBJ2-1, the complete variable domain reads DGGITQSPKYLFRKEGQNVTLSCEQNLNHDAMYWYRQDPGQGLRLIYYSQIVNDFQKGDIAEGYSVSREKKESFPLTVTSAQKNPTAFYLCASSKTGQGPFNEQFFGPGTRLTVL.

For the CDR3, the DNA is TGCGCCAGCAGCCAAGATCTGGCTAGCGGGGGGCCAGATACGCAGTATTTT. Its protein is CASSQDLASGGPDTQYF. The chain couples TRBV4-1 to TRBJ2-3, with 11 bases that match TRBD2. The germline gives CDR1 MGHRA, CDR2 YSYEKL. V shed 0 bases and J 4 bases; nucleotides not matched to a gene: 6. The CDR3 totals 17 residues.

This chain links TRBV5-1 with TRBJ2-7; TRBD2 might be the D (5 bases). This CDR3 spans 14 amino acids. Trimming removed 2 bases from V and 2 bases from J, with 11 bases in between. Germline loops: CDR1 SGHRS, CDR2 YFSETQ. The DNA of the CDR3 is TGCGCCAGCAGCTTCCGGGATTGGGCCTACGAGCAGTACTTC. It yields the protein CASSFRDWAYEQYF.

This clone was found a few times. The chain links TRBV13 to TRBJ2-1, with 13 bases aligning to TRBD2. Losses at the gene ends were 7 bases for V and 8 bases for J; bases not matched to a gene: 5. The CDR3 length is 14 residues. CDR1 and CDR2 (germline): PRHDT, FYEKMQ (reference sequence). The CDR3 here is CASKLAGGPHEQFF. The CDR3 DNA sequence: TGTGCCAGCAAACTAGCGGGAGGGCCCCATGAGCAGTTCTTC.

This clone has a handful of counts. The rearrangement joins TRBV6-2 or TRBV6-3 to TRBJ2-3; 9 nucleotides align to TRBD2. The CDR3 runs to 19 residues. Germline V lookup: CDR1 MNHEY, CDR2 SVGEGT. J was trimmed by 0 bases and V by 0 bases; bases with no gene match: 10. This CDR3 reads CASSYSLIRLAASTDTQYF. CDR3 DNA sequence: TGTGCCAGCAGTTACTCACTGATCCGACTAGCGGCAAGCACAGATACGCAGTATTTT.